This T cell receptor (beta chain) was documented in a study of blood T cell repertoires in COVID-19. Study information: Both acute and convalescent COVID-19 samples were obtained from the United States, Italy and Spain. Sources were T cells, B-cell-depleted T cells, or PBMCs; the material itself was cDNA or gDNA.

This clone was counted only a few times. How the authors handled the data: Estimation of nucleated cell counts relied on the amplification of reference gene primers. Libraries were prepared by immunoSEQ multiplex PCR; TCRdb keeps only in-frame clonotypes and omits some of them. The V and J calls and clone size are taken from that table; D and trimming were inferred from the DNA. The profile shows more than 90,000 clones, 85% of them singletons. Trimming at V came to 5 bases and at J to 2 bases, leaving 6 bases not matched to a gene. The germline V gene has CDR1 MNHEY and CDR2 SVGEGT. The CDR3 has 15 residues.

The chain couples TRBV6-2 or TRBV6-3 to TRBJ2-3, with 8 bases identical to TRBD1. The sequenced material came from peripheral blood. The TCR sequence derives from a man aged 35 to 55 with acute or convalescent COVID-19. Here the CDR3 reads CASSIGTGHTDTQYF. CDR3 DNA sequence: TGTGCCAGCAGTATCGGGACAGGCCACACAGATACGCAGTATTTT.